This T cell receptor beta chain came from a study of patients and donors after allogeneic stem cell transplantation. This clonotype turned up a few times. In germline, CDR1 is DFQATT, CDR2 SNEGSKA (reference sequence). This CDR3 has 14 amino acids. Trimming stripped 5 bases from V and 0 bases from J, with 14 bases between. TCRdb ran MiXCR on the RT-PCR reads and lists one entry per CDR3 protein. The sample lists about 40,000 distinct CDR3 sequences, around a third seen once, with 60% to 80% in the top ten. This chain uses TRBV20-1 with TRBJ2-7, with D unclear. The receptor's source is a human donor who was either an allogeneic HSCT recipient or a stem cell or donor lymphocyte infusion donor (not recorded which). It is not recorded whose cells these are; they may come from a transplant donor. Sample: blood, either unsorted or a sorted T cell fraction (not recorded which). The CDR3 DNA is TGCAGTGCTGGAGCCGGGTCCTTCTCCTACGAGCAGTACTTC. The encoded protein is CSAGAGSFSYEQYF.